This T cell receptor beta chain emerged from a study of blood T cell repertoires in COVID-19. Study at large: Samples representing acute and convalescent COVID-19 were sourced from the United States, Italy and Spain. T cells, B-cell-depleted T cells, or PBMCs supplied cDNA or gDNA.

Original handling: Cell counts per sample came from amplifying reference gene primers. Assay: immunoSEQ multiplex PCR; the TCRdb copy retains only in-frame clones and omits some. The DNA gave D and trimming, while V, J and clone size come from that table. The sample carries about 260,000 clones, 70% to 90% recorded once. The CDR3 totals 14 residues. Germline trimming cut 3 bases from V and 9 bases from J; bases unmatched to any gene: 6. Germline CDR1 and CDR2: SGHRS and YFSETQ. In Seattle, patients joined the study during active infection and were tracked longitudinally. The receptor was isolated from a woman in her sixties with COVID-19, enrolled during active disease. Sequencing was done on a sample of peripheral blood. V is TRBV5-1 and J is TRBJ1-6; 7 bases map to TRBD1. For the CDR3, the DNA is TGCGCCAGCAGCTACTACAGGGGTAGTTCACCCCTCCACTTT. It is translated as CASSYYRGSSPLHF.